The TCR gamma chain described here comes from a study of Vδ1+ human thymocytes. Points from the study as a whole: Thymic delta-chain repertoires held about 20% Vdelta2 sequences and few Vdelta3, despite high sort purity. Thymic TRG and TRD repertoires appeared highly polyclonal.

As to this clone: Its antigen remains unknown.

The sorted cells were CD3+ Vdelta1+ Vdelta2- thymocytes from alphabeta-depleted thymus. The template was reverse-transcribed extracted RNA. The CDR3 regions were amplified by multiplex PCR from V-gene primers to a constant-region primer. TCRdb re-called the multiplex PCR reads with CATT. The table shows approximately 40,000 gamma-chain clones, with around 21% occurring only once. CDR3 length: 14 amino acids. After removal of 2 bases from V and 3 bases from J, the junction contained 7 bases not matched to a gene. Germline V gene sequence: CDR1 EGSNGY, CDR2 YDSYNSKV. V is TRGV2 and J is TRGJ1 or TRGJ2. The sequenced sample was Vdelta1+ gamma-delta thymocytes from the thymus. The subset here: FACS-sorted CD3+ TCRalphabeta- TCRVdelta1+ TCRVdelta2- thymocytes. This TCR came from a girl under three years old who had congenital heart surgery. In nucleotides, the CDR3 is TGTGCCACCTGGGACGCGATCCCTTATTATAAGAAACTCTTT. It yields the protein CATWDAIPYYKKLF.